A single sample is the source of the 19 T cell receptor beta chains below, sequenced in a study of cytomegalovirus exposure and HLA in healthy donors. The PCR was carried out with 60 Vbeta primers and 13 Jbeta primers. Some clones are missing from TCRdb's copy, which holds only in-frame ones; the method was immunoSEQ multiplex PCR. The sample includes 65,000 to 85,000 clones, over 70% of them seen just once. The specimen was PBMCs. These receptors were taken from a man in his forties or fifties in good health and CMV-seropositive.

This chain joins TRBV7-9 and TRBJ2-1; D remains ambiguous. Trimming stripped 2 bases from V and 8 bases from J, with 13 bases between. The CDR3 is made up of 14 amino acids. From germline, CDR1 is SEHNR and CDR2 FQNEAQ (reference sequence). The CDR3: CASSLLGSSDEQFF. The CDR3 coding sequence is TGTGCCAGCAGCTTACTAGGCAGCAGCGATGAGCAGTTCTTC.

The chain recombines TRBV5-6 with TRBJ2-2, with a possible D match to TRBD1 (5 bases). The CDR3 totals 17 residues. Germline CDR1 reads SGHDT; CDR2 reads YYEEEE. Trimming took off 4 bases at V and 4 bases at J, with 20 bases between the two ends. Here the CDR3 reads CASSLGSQGPATGELFF. In DNA, the CDR3 is TGTGCCAGCAGCCTTGGGTCGCAGGGTCCTGCCACCGGGGAGCTGTTTTTT.

The chain couples TRBV4-1 to TRBJ1-1, with D unclear. Germline CDR1 MGHRA, CDR2 YSYEKL. Deletions cut 4 bases from V and 1 base from J, with 16 bases between. The CDR3 contains 16 residues. The chain's CDR3 is CASSPSSATGNTEAFF. The CDR3 DNA follows: TGCGCCAGCAGCCCCTCATCGGCCACGGGGAACACTGAAGCTTTCTTT.

The chain combines TRBV6-1 with TRBJ1-2, with a possible D match to TRBD1 (5 bases). The length of the CDR3 is 14 residues. Trimming pared 6 bases from V and 8 bases from J, leaving 19 bases between. CDR1 and CDR2 (germline): MNHNS, SASEGT. The CDR3 DNA sequence: TGTGCCAGCAGGGCCGCGCCGGGACTTGAAGGCTACACCTTC. It encodes CASRAAPGLEGYTF.

The CDR3 sequence is CASSLGLNSGNTIYF. Written as DNA, the CDR3 is TGTGCCAGTAGTTTGGGACTGAACTCTGGAAACACCATATATTTT. V is TRBV19 and J is TRBJ1-3; possible D gene TRBD1, 5 bases. The germline V gene encodes CDR1 LNHDA and CDR2 SQIVND (reference sequence). Trimming stripped 5 bases from V and 0 bases from J, with 11 bases between. CDR3 length equals 15 residues.

The CDR3 reads CASSSQSTGANVLTF. The CDR3 DNA reads as TGTGCCAGCAGCTCACAGTCGACTGGGGCCAACGTCCTGACTTTC. V usage is TRBV11-3 and J usage is TRBJ2-6; D is ambiguous. Germline lookup yields CDR1 SGHNT and CDR2 YENEEA. V lost 4 bases, J lost 2 bases, and 9 bases lay in between. There are 15 residues in the CDR3.

This sequence joins TRBV30 and TRBJ2-2, with 13 bases lining up with TRBD2. This CDR3 is built from 15 residues. V shed 4 bases and J 5 bases; nucleotides not matched to a gene: 4. The V gene's germline CDR1 is GTSNPN and CDR2 SVGIG (reference sequence). For the CDR3, the DNA is TGTGCCTGGACTCCGGGACTAGCGGGGACCGGGGAGCTGTTTTTT. Protein sequence: CAWTPGLAGTGELFF.

This chain links TRBV30 with TRBJ2-4, with 9 bases lining up with TRBD1. The germline CDR1 and CDR2 sequences are GTSNPN and SVGIG (reference sequence). J gave up 0 bases and V 8 bases, and 29 bases lay outside the gene matches. The CDR3 runs to 22 residues. CDR3 loop: CAGVSAASPDRGFVVAKNIQYF. The CDR3 DNA reads TGTGCCGGGGTTTCCGCCGCGTCGCCGGACAGGGGATTCGTAGTAGCCAAAAACATTCAGTACTTC.

This clone appeared a single time. The chain combines TRBV7-8 with TRBJ2-1; 8 bases line up with TRBD1. The CDR3 is 13 amino acids. V dropped 6 bases and J dropped 6; count of bases not matched to a gene: 4. In germline, CDR1 is SGHVS, CDR2 FQNEAQ. CDR3 protein: CASRQGGLNEQFF. As DNA, the CDR3 is TGTGCCAGCAGACAGGGGGGTCTCAATGAGCAGTTCTTC.

As DNA, the CDR3 is TGTGCCAGCAGCCCTCGACTAGCGGGAGCCCACACCGGGGAGCTGTTTTTT. As protein: CASSPRLAGAHTGELFF. The chain carries TRBV9 and TRBJ2-2, with TRBD2 matching over 12 bases. The CDR3 covers 17 residues. Germline loops: CDR1 SGDLS, CDR2 YYNGEE. With 4 bases clipped from V and 3 bases from J, the junction kept 7 bases outside the gene matches.

This clone has only one observation. The V gene is TRBV6-6, the J gene TRBJ2-1, with a weak D call TRBD2 (5 bases). V was trimmed by 0 bases and J by 6 bases, leaving 9 bases between them. Germline V gives CDR1 MNHNY, CDR2 SVGAGI (reference sequence). The length of the CDR3 is 14 residues. In DNA, the CDR3 is TGTGCCAGCAGTTACTCTCCTAGCAGCAATGAGCAGTTCTTC. This translates into CASSYSPSSNEQFF.

The chain has TRBV30 and TRBJ1-1, with 7 bases matching TRBD1. The CDR3 has 14 residues. CDR1 and CDR2 from the germline V gene are GTSNPN and SVGIG (reference sequence). V was pared by 2 bases and J by 1 base, with 4 bases of the junction left unmatched. The CDR3 DNA reads as TGTGCCTGGAGTCCCGGGACAGCGAACACTGAAGCTTTCTTT. Translating it yields CAWSPGTANTEAFF.

V and J are TRBV6-1 and TRBJ1-3; 8 bases are a match to TRBD1. This CDR3 is 18 amino acids long. CDR1 is MNHNS and CDR2 is SASEGT in the germline V gene. V lost 3 bases, J lost 2 bases, and 12 bases stayed unmatched. CDR3 bases: TGTGCCAGCAGTGATCCACTTACAGGGGGTTTTGCTGGAAACACCATATATTTT. This encodes CASSDPLTGGFAGNTIYF.

As concerns this clone: The identical CDR3 is also encoded by other nucleotide sequences in the sample. V and J are TRBV7-2 and TRBJ2-7; 8 nucleotides align to TRBD2. J lost 1 base, V lost 2 bases, and 1 base had no gene match. Per the germline V gene, CDR1 is SGHTA and CDR2 is FQGNSA. The CDR3 spans 14 residues. The CDR3 protein is CASSLTSGSYEQYF. In DNA, the CDR3 is TGTGCCAGCAGCTTAACTAGCGGTTCCTACGAGCAGTACTTC.

In this sample, this clone turned up a few times. The rearrangement joins TRBV5-6 to TRBJ1-1, with D perhaps matching TRBD1 (6 bases). The V end lost 4 bases, the J end lost 5 bases, and 12 bases lay between the germline ends. Germline V lookup: CDR1 SGHDT, CDR2 YYEEEE. This CDR3 spans 13 amino acids. CDR3 coding DNA: TGTGCCAGCAGCGGAAGCGACAGGACTGAAGCTTTCTTT. Its translation is CASSGSDRTEAFF.

This clone was recorded a few times. The chain couples TRBV11-2 to TRBJ2-3; D ambiguous. The CDR3 covers 12 residues. Germline-derived CDR1 and CDR2 are SGHAT and FQNNGV. The V end lost 4 bases, the J end lost 8 bases, and 10 bases lay between the germline ends. The CDR3 sequence is CASSYSRSTQYF. CDR3 nucleotides: TGTGCCAGCAGCTATAGTCGAAGTACGCAGTATTTT.

The rearrangement joins TRBV14 to TRBJ2-1, with TRBD2 matching 11 bases. CDR1 is SGHDN and CDR2 is FVKESK in the germline V gene. V dropped 5 bases and J dropped 0; count of bases not matched to a gene: 12. There are 19 residues in the CDR3. The DNA for the CDR3 is TGTGCCAGCAGCAGTCTCGGACTAGCGGGCGAGAGCTCCTACAATGAGCAGTTCTTC. The encoded protein is CASSSLGLAGESSYNEQFF.

The chain links TRBV27 to TRBJ1-2, with 9 bases aligning to TRBD1. CDR1 is MNHEY, CDR2 SMNVEV, per germline (reference sequence). The CDR3 is made up of 15 amino acids. J gave up 6 bases and V 2 bases, and 7 bases lay outside the gene matches. CDR3 sequence reads: CASSLGTGKLDGYTF. DNA for the CDR3: TGTGCCAGCAGTTTAGGGACAGGGAAACTGGATGGCTACACCTTC.

This clone came up once. The chain couples TRBV5-1 to TRBJ2-1, with TRBD2 matching 8 bases. Germline values: CDR1 SGHRS, CDR2 YFSETQ. Germline trimming cut 4 bases from V and 9 bases from J; bases unmatched to any gene: 9. The CDR3 contains 14 residues. Here the CDR3 reads CASSPSTSVGEQFF. The CDR3 DNA follows: TGCGCCAGCAGCCCGTCGACTAGCGTCGGTGAGCAGTTCTTC.